This TCR beta chain is from a study of T cells in Graves' hyperthyroidism and ophthalmopathy. Germline CDR1 is SGHNT and CDR2 is YYREEE (reference sequence). The CDR3 contains 17 residues. V shed 2 bases and J shed 8 bases, with 23 bases lying between them. TCR beta CDR3 regions were amplified from RNA. Using the HTBI primer set, a first-round RT-PCR was run on the TCR CDR3. TCRdb itself ran the multiplex PCR reads through MiXCR, one entry per CDR3 protein. Among roughly 630,000 distinct CDR3 sequences listed, around 16% were seen once. The sequencing input was blood. The chain links TRBV5-4 to TRBJ2-1; perhaps D is TRBD1 or TRBD2 (5 bases each). This TCR came from a woman in her 30s with Graves' hyperthyroidism. In nucleotides, the CDR3 is TGTGCCAGCAGCTTTGGGTCACGAGGGGAACCCGCCTATGAGCAGTTCTTC. It yields the protein CASSFGSRGEPAYEQFF.